A single sample gave rise to the 23 T cell receptor beta chains below, sequenced in a study of blood T cells in healthy people across ages. Combining a sample-barcoded 5' primer with a J-beta primer mix, a second PCR ran for roughly 6 to 11 cycles. One entry per CDR3 protein, called by TCRdb with MiXCR from the 5' RACE reads. The table includes 800,000 or so distinct CDR3 sequences, around two thirds detected once. The sample comprised blood. These receptors all stem from a man aged 25-45 years in good health.

This chain connects TRBV20-1 to TRBJ1-5; maybe TRBD1 (5 bases). This CDR3 region has 13 residues. The V end was cut by 6 bases, the J end by 5 bases, with 14 bases between. The V gene's germline CDR1 is DFQATT and CDR2 SNEGSKA (reference sequence). CDR3 sequence: CSAQQDWDQPQHF. Written as DNA, the CDR3 is TGCAGTGCCCAACAGGATTGGGATCAGCCCCAGCATTTT.

There are a few counts of this clonotype. The V gene is TRBV5-1, the J gene TRBJ2-1, with TRBD2 matching over 8 bases. V was clipped by 0 bases and J by 3 bases; unmatched bases: 8. There are 17 residues in the CDR3. The V gene's germline CDR1 is SGHRS and CDR2 YFSETQ. In DNA, the CDR3 is TGCGCCAGCAGCTTGGGGGTTAGCGGGGTATTCTACAATGAGCAGTTCTTC. Amino acid sequence: CASSLGVSGVFYNEQFF.

This clonotype was seen a few times. The V call is TRBV6-5, the J call TRBJ2-4; D unresolved. The CDR3 covers 14 residues. Between the trimmed V and J ends, which lost 0 bases and 5 bases, there was a span of 8 bases. The V gene's germline CDR1 is MNHEY and CDR2 SVGAGI. The DNA of the CDR3 is TGTGCCAGCAGTTACTCGAATACCCAAAACATTCAGTACTTC. Translating it yields CASSYSNTQNIQYF.

The rearrangement joins TRBV9 to TRBJ2-7; a possible D gene is TRBD2 (6 bases). CDR3 size: 15 residues. Per the germline V gene, CDR1 is SGDLS and CDR2 is YYNGEE. Trimming stripped 4 bases from V and 0 bases from J, with 14 bases between. In DNA form, the CDR3 reads TGTGCCAGCAGCCCCCTGGGAGGAAGCTCCTACGAGCAGTACTTC. Protein sequence: CASSPLGGSSYEQYF.

V usage is TRBV6-2 or TRBV6-3 and J usage is TRBJ1-1; weak D call: TRBD1 (6 bases). Trimming cost V 2 bases and J 3 bases, with 10 bases left between them. Germline lookup yields CDR1 MNHEY and CDR2 SVGEGT. The CDR3 runs 14 residues. CDR3 coding DNA: TGTGCCAGCAGTTACCGGACAGTTTACACTGAAGCTTTCTTT. Amino acids: CASSYRTVYTEAFF.

This clonotype was detected a few times. This chain joins TRBV7-2 and TRBJ2-7; either TRBD1 or TRBD2 may supply D (5 bases each). The CDR3 is made up of 15 amino acids. Deletions cut 2 bases from V and 3 bases from J, with 14 bases between. CDR1 SGHTA and CDR2 FQGNSA come from the germline V gene. DNA for the CDR3: TGTGCCAGCAGCTTAACAGGAGGAACTTTCTACGAGCAGTACTTC. Translation: CASSLTGGTFYEQYF.

The sample holds many counts of this clonotype. The rearrangement joins TRBV15 to TRBJ2-1; 9 bases are shared with TRBD2. Germline V gene data show CDR1 as LNHNV and CDR2 as YYDKDF (reference sequence). J gave up 9 bases and V 6 bases, and 6 bases lay outside the gene matches. CDR3 length: 13 residues. The CDR3 region is CATRSGTSSEQFF. The CDR3 bases are TGTGCCACCAGATCCGGGACTAGCAGTGAGCAGTTCTTC. Full variable domain (remainder filled in from reference TRBV15 and TRBJ2-1): DAMVIQNPRYQVTQFGKPVTLSCSQTLNHNVMYWYQQKSSQAPKLLFHYYDKDFNNEADTPDNFQSRRPNTSFCFLDIRSPGLGDTAMYLCATRSGTSSEQFFGPGTRLTVL.

The gene calls are TRBV7-9 and TRBJ1-2; no firm D call. The V gene's germline CDR1 is SEHNR and CDR2 FQNEAQ (reference sequence). CDR3 length equals 16 residues. The V end lost 4 bases, the J end lost 4 bases, and 19 bases lay between the germline ends. In DNA, the CDR3 is TGTGCCAGCAGCTCGAACGGCCGCCGTATGAGCTATGGCTACACCTTC. The encoded protein is CASSSNGRRMSYGYTF.

A remark on this clonotype: One end of the junction is discordant with germline, which a read error may explain. The V and J genes are TRBV4-2 and TRBJ1-2; D is unclear. The CDR3 contains 11 residues. The germline V gene encodes CDR1 LGHNA and CDR2 YNFKEQ. DNA for the CDR3: TGTGCCAGCAGCCAAGCGGATGGCCACACCTTC. The encoded protein is CASSQADGHTF.

On this clonotype itself: The junction and the germline gene differ at one end; a read error may be behind it. CDR3: CSGEEGGSYTF. For the CDR3, the DNA is TGCAGCGGTGAAGAGGGAGGGAGCTACACCTTC. The chain has TRBV29-1 and TRBJ1-2; no definite D call. CDR1 SQVTM and CDR2 ANQGSEA come from the germline V gene. The CDR3 runs 11 residues.

This rearrangement joins TRBV20-1 to TRBJ2-4; 8 bases fit TRBD2. V gave up 5 bases and J gave up 8 bases; unmatched junction bases: 5. The germline V gene encodes CDR1 DFQATT and CDR2 SNEGSKA (reference sequence). This CDR3 region has 12 residues. CDR3 coding DNA: TGCAGTGCTCTTTCGGGGGGGGACATTCAGTACTTC. Protein product: CSALSGGDIQYF.

The rearrangement joins TRBV20-1 to TRBJ2-3; 7 bases agree with TRBD1. V was pared by 3 bases and J by 5 bases, with 5 bases of the junction left unmatched. In germline, CDR1 is DFQATT, CDR2 SNEGSKA (reference sequence). The CDR3 contains 13 residues. The CDR3 region has the DNA TGCAGTGCTAGTTTTTACAGGGGAGATACGCAGTATTTT. This codes for CSASFYRGDTQYF.

The chain links TRBV9 to TRBJ2-2; TRBD1 agrees at 9 bases. V shed 1 base, J shed 8 bases, and the junction held 9 bases outside the gene matches. The CDR3 covers 16 residues. CDR1 and CDR2 from the germline V gene are SGDLS and YYNGEE. The CDR3 sequence: CASSVTDTGGWGELFF. CDR3 bases: TGTGCCAGCAGCGTAACGGACACAGGGGGCTGGGGGGAGCTGTTTTTT.

This clonotype was picked up a small number of times. Because the CDR3's place on the DNA is in doubt, the DNA is left out and the CDR3 is given as listed by TCRdb. This chain joins TRBV29-1 and TRBJ2-4; the table names TRBD1, a call not compared with the DNA. The germline V gene has CDR1 SQVTM and CDR2 ANQGSEA. Inclusive of both ends, the CDR3 amounts to 11 amino acids. CDR3 protein: CSVGDGISGYF.

This chain connects TRBV9 to TRBJ2-7, with 8 bases matching TRBD2. The J call may be incorrect, as the DNA end agrees better with TRBJ2-5. The CDR3 is made up of 15 amino acids. Germline assignment: CDR1 SGDLS and CDR2 YYNGEE. This CDR3 reads CASSEPGTSQETQYF. As DNA, the CDR3 is TGTGCCAGCAGCGAACCCGGGACTAGTCAGGAGACCCAGTACTTC.

The rearrangement uses TRBV9 and TRBJ1-2; D gene uncertain. Germline CDR1 and CDR2: SGDLS and YYNGEE. The CDR3 is 15 amino acids. V was pared by 3 bases and J by 6 bases, with 18 bases between. The CDR3 loop is CASSGRRRLLDGYTF. The CDR3 region has the DNA TGTGCCAGCAGCGGCCGACGGAGACTCTTGGATGGCTACACCTTC.

The chain uses TRBV9 and TRBJ2-7; D possibly matches TRBD1 or TRBD2 (5 bases each). Germline CDR1 reads SGDLS; CDR2 reads YYNGEE. The CDR3 runs to 15 residues. With 2 bases removed from V and 6 bases from J, the gap between germline ends came to 18 bases. CDR3 bases: TGTGCCAGCAGCGTTGAGGGACGGATTCCGGGCGAGCAGTACTTC. Translation: CASSVEGRIPGEQYF.

The rearrangement joins TRBV3-1 to TRBJ1-4; no clear D. Trimming stripped 5 bases from V and 6 bases from J, with 16 bases between. The CDR3 contains 15 residues. Germline V gene sequence: CDR1 LGHDT, CDR2 YNNKEL (reference sequence). The CDR3 is CASSSHARRDEKLFF. The CDR3 DNA reads TGTGCCAGCAGCTCCCATGCTCGTCGGGATGAAAAACTGTTTTTT.

The rearrangement joins TRBV9 to TRBJ2-7; D is perhaps TRBD1 or TRBD2 (5 bases each). Deletions cut 2 bases from V and 7 bases from J, with 19 bases between. This CDR3 has 15 residues. Looked up from germline, CDR1 is SGDLS and CDR2 is YYNGEE. The chain's CDR3 is CASSVPGPIYNEQYF. In nucleotides, the CDR3 is TGTGCCAGCAGCGTCCCGGGACCAATCTACAATGAGCAGTACTTC.

This clonotype was detected only a few times. This chain links TRBV9 with TRBJ1-2; weak D call: TRBD1 (6 bases). Trimming took 4 bases from V and 2 from J, leaving 12 bases between them. Germline V gene data show CDR1 as SGDLS and CDR2 as YYNGEE. The CDR3 runs 14 residues. The CDR3 is CASSKQGINYGYTF. For the CDR3, the DNA is TGTGCCAGCAGCAAGCAGGGGATCAACTATGGCTACACCTTC.

This chain links TRBV6-6 with TRBJ2-7, with TRBD1 matching over 9 bases. Trimming cost V 6 bases and J 2 bases; bases outside gene matches: 8. The CDR3 is made up of 15 amino acids. Looked up from germline, CDR1 is MNHNY and CDR2 is SVGAGI (reference sequence). The DNA for the CDR3 is TGTGCCAGCAGCGCCGGGGACAGGGATGCCTACGAGCAGTACTTC. Its translation: CASSAGDRDAYEQYF.

This clonotype was counted a few times. The V gene is TRBV5-6, the J gene TRBJ2-6; D gene ambiguous. Germline V lookup: CDR1 SGHDT, CDR2 YYEEEE. This CDR3 comprises 16 residues. The ends were cut back, 4 bases at V and 0 bases at J, with 11 bases in the middle. The CDR3 region is CASSLDGYSGANVLTF. The CDR3 DNA reads as TGTGCCAGCAGCCTAGACGGATACTCTGGGGCCAACGTCCTGACTTTC.

This clonotype was detected once. The J gene is TRBJ1-1, the V gene TRBV9; no reliable D call. Germline V gene sequence: CDR1 SGDLS, CDR2 YYNGEE. Trimming removed 0 bases from V and 10 bases from J, with 10 bases in between. The CDR3 runs 12 residues. The CDR3 reads CASSVGFTGAFF. CDR3 nucleotides: TGTGCCAGCAGCGTAGGGTTCACGGGAGCTTTCTTT. The variable domain in full, completed from reference TRBV9 and TRBJ1-1, reads DSGVTQTPKHLITATGQRVTLRCSPRSGDLSVYWYQQSLDQGLQFLIQYYNGEERAKGNILERFSAQQFPDLHSELNLSSLELGDSALYFCASSVGFTGAFFGQGTRLTVV.